This paragraph reports one TCR beta chain. Its antigen is unknown. This sequence may be a read error, since a much larger clone differs from it by one base. This record comes from a study of T cells in Graves' hyperthyroidism and ophthalmopathy. Germline loops: CDR1 SGHDN, CDR2 FVKESK. V dropped 3 bases and J dropped 7 bases, with 15 bases sitting between them. The CDR3 extends over 14 amino acids. Patients with uncontrolled infections, other autoimmune diseases, pregnancy or lactation were excluded. There were TCR beta CDR3 regions amplified from RNA transcripts. HTBI primers were used for first-round RT-PCR of the TCR CDR3. TCRdb recomputed calls from the multiplex PCR reads with MiXCR, one row per CDR3 protein. The table lists hundreds of thousands of distinct CDR3 sequences, around 39% of them singletons, with roughly 8.3% in the top ten. Study findings and constraints: Separating ophthalmopathy from stable hyperthyroidism was achieved by a 13 V-J model. Most thyroid clonotypes with frequency above 0.001 were detected in blood.

Sequenced sample: blood. The V call is TRBV14, the J call TRBJ2-5; D is possibly TRBD2 (5 bases). This receptor was obtained from a man younger than 35 with Graves' hyperthyroidism. The CDR3 reads CASSHDRLSRTQYF. CDR3 DNA sequence: TGTGCCAGCAGCCACGATCGACTATCGCGGACCCAGTACTTC.